The next 3 T cell receptor beta chains were all read from a single sample in a study of T cells in Graves' hyperthyroidism and ophthalmopathy. Using RNA transcripts as the source, TCR beta CDR3 regions were amplified. The study used the HTBI primer set for a first-round RT-PCR of the TCR CDR3. TCRdb redid the calling of the multiplex PCR reads with MiXCR, one entry per CDR3 protein. Among about 400,000 distinct CDR3 sequences, around 15% were seen once, and the ten largest hold 15% to 20%. The source material was blood. The receptors stem from a woman under 40 with Graves' ophthalmopathy.

This clonotype has ten or more counts. This sequence joins TRBV2 and TRBJ1-4; D call uncertain. There are 15 residues in the CDR3. Trimming took 7 bases from V and 0 from J, leaving 12 bases between them. The germline V gene encodes CDR1 SNHLY and CDR2 FYNNEI. CDR3 nucleotides: TGTGCCAGCAACTCAGGCAGATCAACTAATGAAAAACTGTTTTTT. It is translated as CASNSGRSTNEKLFF.

The chain has TRBV6-5 and TRBJ1-6; D not resolved. Germline CDR1 reads MNHEY; CDR2 reads SVGAGI. The V end lost 0 bases, the J end lost 8 bases, and 11 bases lay between the germline ends. The CDR3 runs 15 residues. DNA for the CDR3: TGTGCCAGCAGTTACTCGGTGAACACGGATTCACCCCTCCACTTT. Translation gives CASSYSVNTDSPLHF.

This chain connects TRBV2 to TRBJ2-2, with TRBD2 matching over 12 bases. With V trimmed by 6 bases and J by 5 bases, 16 bases remained unmatched. Germline CDR1 and CDR2: SNHLY and FYNNEI. The CDR3 has 19 amino acids. For the CDR3, the DNA is TGTGCCAGCAGGGACTGGACTAGCGGGATCGGAGGAACAACCGGGGAGCTGTTTTTT. Its protein product is CASRDWTSGIGGTTGELFF.